These 4 T cell receptor beta chains share one sample of origin, sequenced in a study of T cell responses to AZD1222 COVID-19 vaccine (dated by TCRdb to the early 2020s). The library was made by the immunoSEQ multiplex PCR assay. TCRdb stores this immuneACCESS table with in-frame sequences only. Part of the clones is absent; in the studies checked, under half of the shortfall reflects unresolved V genes, and no reason is known for the rest. The sample table records 120,000 or so clones; under 85% of these occur just once. The ten largest make up roughly 6.2% of the sample. Reading the label with the study, this specimen's time point is: baseline before first vaccination. The sequenced sample was peripheral blood, obtained on day 0 of AZD1222 vaccination. The source of these receptors is an adult in good health.

This sequence joins TRBV6-5 and TRBJ1-1, with D perhaps TRBD1 (5 bases). V was trimmed by 2 bases and J by 9 bases, leaving 13 bases between them. Germline V gives CDR1 MNHEY, CDR2 SVGAGI. This CDR3 contains 13 residues. The CDR3 reads CASSYAIGGQAFF. The CDR3 coding sequence is TGTGCCAGCAGTTACGCCATTGGGGGACAAGCTTTCTTT.

The rearrangement uses TRBV7-2 and TRBJ2-7; D may be TRBD2 (5 bases). V lost 5 bases and J lost 1, with 12 bases in between. Germline CDR1 is SGHTA and CDR2 is FQGNSA. The CDR3 is 14 amino acids. The CDR3 here is CASSLGVPSYEQYF. The DNA for the CDR3 is TGTGCCAGCAGCCTCGGGGTCCCATCCTACGAGCAGTACTTC.

The V call is TRBV5-1, the J call TRBJ1-4, with D possibly matching TRBD1 (5 bases). The CDR3 totals 14 residues. Germline V gives CDR1 SGHRS, CDR2 YFSETQ. The V end lost 4 bases, the J end lost 4 bases, and 11 bases lay between the germline ends. CDR3 nucleotide sequence: TGCGCCAGCAGCCTCCGACAGAATAATGAAAAACTGTTTTTT. This gives the protein CASSLRQNNEKLFF.

This rearrangement joins TRBV2 to TRBJ2-1; a weak D match, TRBD2 (7 bases). V gave up 7 bases and J gave up 8 bases, with 24 bases separating them. This CDR3 comprises 16 residues. Germline CDR1 is SNHLY and CDR2 is FYNNEI. The chain's CDR3 is CASTGRWAGATDEQFF. The CDR3 region has the DNA TGTGCCAGCACTGGGAGATGGGCGGGGGCTACGGATGAGCAGTTCTTC.